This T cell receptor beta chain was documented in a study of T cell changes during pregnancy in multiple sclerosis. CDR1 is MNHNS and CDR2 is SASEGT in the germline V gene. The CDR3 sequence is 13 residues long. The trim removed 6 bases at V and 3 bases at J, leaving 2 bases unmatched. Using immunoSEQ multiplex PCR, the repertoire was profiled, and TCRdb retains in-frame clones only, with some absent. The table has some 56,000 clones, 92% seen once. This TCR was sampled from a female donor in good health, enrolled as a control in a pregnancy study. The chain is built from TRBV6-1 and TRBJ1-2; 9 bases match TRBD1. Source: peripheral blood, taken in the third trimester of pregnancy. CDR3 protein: CASSTGGDYGYTF. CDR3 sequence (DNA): TGTGCCAGCAGCACAGGGGGCGACTATGGCTACACCTTC.